Following are 15 T cell receptor beta chains from one sample sequenced in a study of blood T cell repertoires in COVID-19 (TCRdb year 2020). Library preparation employed the immunoSEQ multiplex PCR assay. The table was pulled from immuneACCESS by TCRdb, which kept in-frame rearrangements only. Such tables lose some clones; where checked, under half of the loss comes from unresolved V genes, and the rest has no known cause. In this sample the table shows over 150,000 clones, 70% to 80% of which occur a single time. Around 8.1% of the sample lies in the top ten. What was sequenced was peripheral blood. Every receptor here comes from a man between 60 and 75 years old with acute or convalescent COVID-19.

In this sample, this clone turned up a few times. This sequence joins TRBV5-4 and TRBJ1-1; TRBD1 matches 9 bases. This CDR3 has 16 amino acids. CDR1 SGHNT and CDR2 YYREEE come from the germline V gene (reference sequence). V lost 0 bases and J lost 5; bases outside the gene matches: 8. CDR3 sequence reads: CASSLGGGQGKTEAFF. CDR3 nucleotide sequence: TGTGCCAGCAGCTTGGGAGGGGGACAGGGTAAGACTGAAGCTTTCTTT.

The CDR3 DNA reads as TGCGCCAGCAGCTTGGCCGTACCAGACACAGATACGCAGTATTTT. Translation gives CASSLAVPDTDTQYF. This rearrangement joins TRBV5-1 to TRBJ2-3, with D unclear. The CDR3 runs to 15 residues. Germline V lookup: CDR1 SGHRS, CDR2 YFSETQ. Trimming stripped 0 bases from V and 2 bases from J, with 10 bases between. The full variable domain, completed using reference TRBV5-1 and TRBJ2-3, is KAGVTQTPRYLIKTRGQQVTLSCSPISGHRSVSWYQQTPGQGLQFLFEYFSETQRNKGNFPGRFSGRQFSNSRSEMNVSTLELGDSALYLCASSLAVPDTDTQYFGPGTRLTVL.

This chain uses TRBV5-1 with TRBJ2-3, with D perhaps matching TRBD2 (7 bases). Germline-derived CDR1 and CDR2 are SGHRS and YFSETQ. V lost 3 bases, J lost 0 bases, and 14 bases lay in between. The CDR3 contains 16 residues. Here the CDR3 reads CASSSTGGSSTDTQYF. DNA of the CDR3: TGCGCCAGCAGCTCCACGGGGGGCTCCAGCACAGATACGCAGTATTTT.

The chain links TRBV7-3 to TRBJ2-1, with TRBD1 identical over 8 bases. The CDR3 has 15 residues. J was trimmed by 6 bases and V by 2 bases; bases with no gene match: 6. Per germline, CDR1 SGHTA and CDR2 FQGTGA. The CDR3: CASSLGTRGLNEQFF. The CDR3 nucleotides are TGTGCCAGCAGCTTAGGGACCAGGGGGCTCAATGAGCAGTTCTTC.

The chain carries TRBV7-9 and TRBJ1-5; 7 nucleotides match TRBD1. With V trimmed by 3 bases and J by 4 bases, 3 bases remained unmatched. This CDR3 is 14 amino acids long. Germline V CDR1 and CDR2: SEHNR, FQNEAQ (reference sequence). In nucleotides, the CDR3 is TGTGCCAGCAGCTTCGACAGGGTAAATCAGCCCCAGCATTTT. It yields the protein CASSFDRVNQPQHF.

This chain links TRBV13 with TRBJ1-2; no firm D call. The germline CDR1 and CDR2 sequences are PRHDT and FYEKMQ (reference sequence). CDR3 length: 14 amino acids. V shed 1 base and J shed 2 bases, with 8 bases lying between them. CDR3 DNA sequence: TGTGCCAGCAGCTTAGCTGGCGGAAACTATGGCTACACCTTC. It is translated as CASSLAGGNYGYTF.

The rearrangement joins TRBV10-1 to TRBJ1-2, with TRBD1 identical over 12 bases. The CDR3 runs 15 residues. The V segment lost 3 bases and the J segment 4 bases; nucleotides outside the gene matches: 3. Germline loops: CDR1 WNHNN, CDR2 SYGVQD (reference sequence). CDR3 amino acids: CASSEGTGGRYGYTF. As DNA, the CDR3 is TGCGCCAGCAGTGAAGGGACAGGGGGCCGCTATGGCTACACCTTC.

This chain uses TRBV2 with TRBJ1-2; 7 bases are shared with TRBD1. With 5 bases clipped from V and 7 bases from J, the junction kept 7 bases outside the gene matches. This CDR3 has 13 amino acids. Germline V gene sequence: CDR1 SNHLY, CDR2 FYNNEI. CDR3 DNA sequence: TGTGCCAGCAGTCAAGAGGGGGCTGGTGGCTACACCTTC. This encodes CASSQEGAGGYTF. The full variable domain, rest sourced from reference TRBV2 and TRBJ1-2, is EPEVTQTPSHQVTQMGQEVILRCVPISNHLYFYWYRQILGQKVEFLVSFYNNEISEKSEIFDDQFSVERPDGSNFTLKIRSTKLEDSAMYFCASSQEGAGGYTFGSGTRLTVV.

The chain recombines TRBV11-3 with TRBJ1-1; D possibly corresponds to TRBD1 (6 bases). The V gene's germline CDR1 is SGHNT and CDR2 YENEEA. The length of the CDR3 is 14 residues. The ends were cut back, 4 bases at V and 9 bases at J, with 18 bases in the middle. CDR3: CASSSSSGDQQAFF. The CDR3 region has the DNA TGTGCCAGCAGCTCGAGCTCAGGGGATCAGCAAGCTTTCTTT.

The CDR3 is CASSIDAGTANEQFF. The CDR3 bases are TGTGCCAGTAGTATAGATGCCGGGACAGCGAATGAGCAGTTCTTC. The chain uses TRBV19 and TRBJ2-1; TRBD1 aligns across 7 bases. This CDR3 is built from 15 residues. J lost 7 bases, V lost 0 bases, and 6 bases had no gene match. The germline V gene has CDR1 LNHDA and CDR2 SQIVND (reference sequence). Using reference TRBV19 and TRBJ2-1 for the parts outside the CDR3, the full variable domain is DGGITQSPKYLFRKEGQNVTLSCEQNLNHDAMYWYRQDPGQGLRLIYYSQIVNDFQKGDIAEGYSVSREKKESFPLTVTSAQKNPTAFYLCASSIDAGTANEQFFGPGTRLTVL.

V and J are TRBV6-1 and TRBJ1-1; D gene uncertain. CDR1 and CDR2 (germline): MNHNS, SASEGT. This CDR3 spans 15 amino acids. Trimming removed 3 bases from V and 5 bases from J, with 16 bases in between. The CDR3 protein is CASSDAAALRTEAFF. The DNA for the CDR3 is TGTGCCAGCAGTGATGCGGCAGCCCTAAGGACTGAAGCTTTCTTT.

The chain is built from TRBV27 and TRBJ2-7; 9 positions match TRBD1. Germline CDR1 MNHEY, CDR2 SMNVEV (reference sequence). CDR3 size: 14 residues. The trim removed 3 bases at V and 4 bases at J, leaving 4 bases unmatched. The CDR3 DNA reads TGTGCCAGCAGTTTTATCGGGACAGGGTACGAGCAGTACTTC. Its protein product is CASSFIGTGYEQYF.

V is TRBV15 and J is TRBJ1-4, with D uncertain. The germline V gene encodes CDR1 LNHNV and CDR2 YYDKDF (reference sequence). This CDR3 comprises 14 residues. V dropped 1 base and J dropped 6 bases, with 9 bases sitting between them. The chain's CDR3 is CATSRGVTDEKLFF. CDR3 DNA: TGTGCCACCAGCAGAGGAGTTACTGATGAAAAACTGTTTTTT.

The rearrangement links TRBV5-1 to TRBJ2-3; 7 bases are a match to TRBD1. V shed 4 bases, J shed 1 base, and the junction held 6 bases outside the gene matches. CDR3 length: 15 amino acids. The V gene's germline CDR1 is SGHRS and CDR2 YFSETQ. The CDR3, as DNA: TGCGCCAGCAGCCGCACCACAGGGGGCACAGATACGCAGTATTTT. Amino acid sequence: CASSRTTGGTDTQYF.

This clone has only one observation. The chain combines TRBV7-9 with TRBJ2-5; a weak D match, TRBD1 (5 bases). Germline V gives CDR1 SEHNR, CDR2 FQNEAQ (reference sequence). The CDR3 is 16 residues long. The V gene lost 4 bases and the J gene lost 0 bases, with 15 bases spanning the gap. CDR3 DNA: TGTGCCAGCAGCTCCACTGACAGATGGTACCAAGAGACCCAGTACTTC. This codes for CASSSTDRWYQETQYF.